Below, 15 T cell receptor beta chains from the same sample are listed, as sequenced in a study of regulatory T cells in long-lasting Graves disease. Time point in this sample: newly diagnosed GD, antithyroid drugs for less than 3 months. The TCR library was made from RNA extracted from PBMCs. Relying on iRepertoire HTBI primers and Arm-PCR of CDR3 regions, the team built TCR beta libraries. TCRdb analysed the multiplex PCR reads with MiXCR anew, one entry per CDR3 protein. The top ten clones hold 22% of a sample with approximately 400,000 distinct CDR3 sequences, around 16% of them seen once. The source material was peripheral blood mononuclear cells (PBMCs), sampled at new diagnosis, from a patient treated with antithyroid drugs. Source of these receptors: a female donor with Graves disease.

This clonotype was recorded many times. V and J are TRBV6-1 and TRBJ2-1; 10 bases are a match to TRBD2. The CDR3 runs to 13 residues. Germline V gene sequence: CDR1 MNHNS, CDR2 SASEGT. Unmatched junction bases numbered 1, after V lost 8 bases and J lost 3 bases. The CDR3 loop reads CASGLAVYNEQFF. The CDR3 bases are TGTGCCAGCGGACTAGCGGTCTACAATGAGCAGTTCTTC.

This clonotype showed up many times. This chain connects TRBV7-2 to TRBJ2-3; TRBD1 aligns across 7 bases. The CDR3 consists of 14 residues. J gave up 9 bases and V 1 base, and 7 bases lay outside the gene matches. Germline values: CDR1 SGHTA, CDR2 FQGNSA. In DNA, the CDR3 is TGTGCCAGCAGCTTAGAGGGAACAGGGGTAACGCAGTATTTT. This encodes CASSLEGTGVTQYF.

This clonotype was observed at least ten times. The chain's CDR3 is CASSVVGPIYEQYF. DNA for the CDR3: TGCGCCAGCAGTGTTGTAGGTCCCATCTACGAGCAGTACTTC. The chain employs TRBV10-2 and TRBJ2-7; D remains ambiguous. The CDR3 sequence is 14 residues long. CDR1 and CDR2 from the germline V gene are WSHSY and SAAADI. V gave up 4 bases and J gave up 3 bases, with 13 bases separating them.

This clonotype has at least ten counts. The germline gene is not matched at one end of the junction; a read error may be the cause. CDR3 DNA: TGTGCCAGCAGTGAACCGGTCTCCGACGAGCAGTACTTC. Translating it yields CASSEPVSDEQYF. The rearrangement links TRBV2 to TRBJ2-7, with D uncertain. The germline V gene has CDR1 SNHLY and CDR2 FYNNEI. The CDR3 is 13 residues long.

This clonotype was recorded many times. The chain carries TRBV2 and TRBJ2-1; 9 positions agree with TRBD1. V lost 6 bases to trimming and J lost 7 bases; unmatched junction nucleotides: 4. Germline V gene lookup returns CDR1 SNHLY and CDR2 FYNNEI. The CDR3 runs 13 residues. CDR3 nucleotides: TGTGCCAGCAGGGGACAGGGTTCGAATGAGCAGTTCTTC. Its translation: CASRGQGSNEQFF. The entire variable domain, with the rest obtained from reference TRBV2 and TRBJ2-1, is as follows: EPEVTQTPSHQVTQMGQEVILRCVPISNHLYFYWYRQILGQKVEFLVSFYNNEISEKSEIFDDQFSVERPDGSNFTLKIRSTKLEDSAMYFCASRGQGSNEQFFGPGTRLTVL.

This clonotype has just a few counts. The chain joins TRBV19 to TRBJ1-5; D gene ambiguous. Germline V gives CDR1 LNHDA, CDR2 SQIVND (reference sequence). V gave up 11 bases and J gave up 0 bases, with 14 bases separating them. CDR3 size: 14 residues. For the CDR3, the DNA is TGTGCCTGCCGACGGGCAAATAGCAATCAGCCCCAGCATTTT. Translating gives CACRRANSNQPQHF. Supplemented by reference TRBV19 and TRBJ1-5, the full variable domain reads DGGITQSPKYLFRKEGQNVTLSCEQNLNHDAMYWYRQDPGQGLRLIYYSQIVNDFQKGDIAEGYSVSREKKESFPLTVTSAQKNPTAFYLCACRRANSNQPQHFGDGTRLSIL.

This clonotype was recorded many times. CDR3 bases: TGTGCCACCAAGCCACAGCCTTTGCCTTCCTACGAGCAGTACTTC. As protein: CATKPQPLPSYEQYF. This chain uses TRBV2 with TRBJ2-7, with D hard to call. Deletions cut 10 bases from V and 1 base from J, with 20 bases between. The CDR3 covers 15 residues. Germline loops: CDR1 SNHLY, CDR2 FYNNEI.

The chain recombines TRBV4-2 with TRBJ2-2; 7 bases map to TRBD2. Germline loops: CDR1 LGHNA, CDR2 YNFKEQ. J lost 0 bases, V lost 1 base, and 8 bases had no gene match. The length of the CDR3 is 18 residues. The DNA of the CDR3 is TGTGCCAGCAGCCAAGGTGTTAGCGGGCCTACGAACACCGGGGAGCTGTTTTTT. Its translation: CASSQGVSGPTNTGELFF.

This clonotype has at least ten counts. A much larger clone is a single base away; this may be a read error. CDR3 protein: CASSVGDTQYF. DNA of the CDR3: TGTGCCAGCAGCGTAGGAGATACGCAGTATTTT. The chain recombines TRBV9 with TRBJ2-3; no definite D call. V was trimmed by 0 bases and J by 5 bases, leaving 1 base between them. The CDR3 runs to 11 residues. Germline CDR1 is SGDLS and CDR2 is YYNGEE.

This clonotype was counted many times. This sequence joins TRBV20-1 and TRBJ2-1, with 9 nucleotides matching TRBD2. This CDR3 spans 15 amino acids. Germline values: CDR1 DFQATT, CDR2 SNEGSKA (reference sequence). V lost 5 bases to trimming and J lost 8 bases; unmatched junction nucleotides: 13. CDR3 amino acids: CSASSGKREDHEQFF. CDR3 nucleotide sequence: TGCAGTGCTTCATCAGGGAAGCGGGAGGATCATGAGCAGTTCTTC.

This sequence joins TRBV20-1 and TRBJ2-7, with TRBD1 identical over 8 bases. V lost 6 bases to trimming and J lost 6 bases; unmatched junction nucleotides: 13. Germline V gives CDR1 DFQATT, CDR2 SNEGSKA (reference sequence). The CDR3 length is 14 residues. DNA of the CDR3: TGCAGTGCGAAAGCAGGGGGCGCAGGTCCCGAGCAGTACTTC. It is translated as CSAKAGGAGPEQYF.

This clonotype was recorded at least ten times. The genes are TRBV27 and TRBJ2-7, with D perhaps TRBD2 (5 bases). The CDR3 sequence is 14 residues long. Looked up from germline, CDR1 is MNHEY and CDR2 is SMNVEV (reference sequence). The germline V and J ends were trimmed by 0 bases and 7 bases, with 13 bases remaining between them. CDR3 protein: CASSLSILAREQYF. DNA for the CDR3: TGTGCCAGCAGTTTATCTATCCTAGCAAGGGAGCAGTACTTC.

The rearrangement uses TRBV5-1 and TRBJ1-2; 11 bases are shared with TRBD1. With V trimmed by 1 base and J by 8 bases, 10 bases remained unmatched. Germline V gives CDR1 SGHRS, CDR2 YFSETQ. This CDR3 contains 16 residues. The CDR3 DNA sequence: TGCGCCAGCAGCTTGAACTCCGGACAGGGGGCGCAAGGCTACACCTTC. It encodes CASSLNSGQGAQGYTF.

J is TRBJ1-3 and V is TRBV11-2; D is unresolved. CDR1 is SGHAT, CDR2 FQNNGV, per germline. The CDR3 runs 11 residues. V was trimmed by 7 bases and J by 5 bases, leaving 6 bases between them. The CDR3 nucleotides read TGTGCCAGCACCGAGCGAAACACCATATATTTT. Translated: CASTERNTIYF.

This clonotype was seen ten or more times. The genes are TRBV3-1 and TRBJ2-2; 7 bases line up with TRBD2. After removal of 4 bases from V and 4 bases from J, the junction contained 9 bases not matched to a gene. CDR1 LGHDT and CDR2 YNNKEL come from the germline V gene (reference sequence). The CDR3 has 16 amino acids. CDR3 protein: CASSPGGGYGTGELFF. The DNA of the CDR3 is TGTGCCAGCAGCCCCGGCGGGGGATATGGCACCGGGGAGCTGTTTTTT.